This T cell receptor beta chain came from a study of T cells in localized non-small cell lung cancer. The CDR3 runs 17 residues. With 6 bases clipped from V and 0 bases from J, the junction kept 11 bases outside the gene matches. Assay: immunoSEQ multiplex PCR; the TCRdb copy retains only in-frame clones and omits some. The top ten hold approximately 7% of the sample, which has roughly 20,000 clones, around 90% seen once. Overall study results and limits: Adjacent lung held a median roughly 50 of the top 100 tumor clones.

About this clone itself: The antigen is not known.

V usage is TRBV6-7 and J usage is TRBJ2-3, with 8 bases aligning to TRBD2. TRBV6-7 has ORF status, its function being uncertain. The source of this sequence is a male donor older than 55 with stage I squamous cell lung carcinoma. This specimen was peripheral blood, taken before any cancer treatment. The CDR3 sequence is CASRTFSGALSTDTQYF. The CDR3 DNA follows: TGTGCCAGCAGAACTTTTAGCGGGGCCCTTAGCACAGATACGCAGTATTTT.